This is a list of T cell receptor beta chains from one sample in a study of cytomegalovirus exposure and HLA in healthy donors. The data were produced by immunoSEQ multiplex PCR, yet TCRdb's version contains in-frame clones alone and is incomplete. The table includes about 240,000 clones, around 85% detected once. The sample consisted of PBMCs. The receptors come from a woman in her twenties or thirties in good health and CMV-seropositive. CDR3s include the opening cysteine and the closing phenylalanine or tryptophan. D genes are given only for firm matches. Size values are once, few and many counts, or a class for expanded clones, and some rows have none.

v_call	j_call	clone_size	d_call	cdr3_length	cdr3_aa	cdr3_nt
TRBV5-1	TRBJ2-5	.	TRBD1	15	CASSLAGTGAETQYF	TGCGCCAGCAGCTTGGCCGGGACAGGGGCAGAGACCCAGTACTTC
TRBV2	TRBJ1-2	.	.	12	CASSESQGGYTF	TGTGCCAGCAGTGAATCACAGGGCGGCTACACCTTC
TRBV10-3	TRBJ1-4	.	.	14	CAISGETVNEKLFF	TGTGCCATCAGTGGTGAGACAGTAAATGAAAAACTGTTTTTT
TRBV28	TRBJ2-7	.	.	11	CASSLAYEQYF	TGTGCCAGCAGTTTGGCATACGAGCAGTACTTC
TRBV30	TRBJ2-1	once	TRBD1	16	CAWCRDRVSRYNEQFF	TGTGCCTGGTGCCGGGACAGGGTATCGCGATACAATGAGCAGTTCTTC
TRBV4-1	TRBJ2-7	.	.	16	CASSQEWPGGTYEQYF	TGCGCCAGCAGCCAAGAGTGGCCAGGGGGGACCTACGAGCAGTACTTC
TRBV5-1	TRBJ2-5	once	TRBD2	15	CASSTSGTVGETQYF	TGCGCCAGCAGTACTAGCGGGACGGTAGGGGAGACCCAGTACTTC
TRBV30	TRBJ2-3	.	TRBD1	15	CAWSVIGQGVDTQYF	TGTGCCTGGAGTGTAATAGGACAGGGGGTAGATACGCAGTATTTT
TRBV29-1	TRBJ2-5	.	TRBD2	12	CSAASGEETQYF	TGCAGCGCCGCTAGCGGTGAAGAGACCCAGTACTTC
TRBV19	TRBJ1-2	.	TRBD1	14	CASSITGGPRGYTF	TGTGCCAGTAGTATTACAGGGGGCCCTCGGGGCTACACCTTC
TRBV5-6	TRBJ2-3	.	TRBD1	17	CASRKSEGGWFTDTQYF	TGTGCCAGCAGGAAAAGTGAAGGGGGCTGGTTCACAGATACGCAGTATTTT
TRBV28	TRBJ2-1	once	TRBD2	14	CASSFASGYNEQFF	TGTGCCAGCAGTTTCGCTAGCGGGTACAATGAGCAGTTCTTC
TRBV27	TRBJ1-2	.	TRBD1	15	CASSHVGQGVDGYTF	TGTGCCAGCAGCCACGTTGGACAGGGGGTGGATGGCTACACCTTC
TRBV6-5	TRBJ2-7	.	TRBD2	15	CASSYGLAGGGEQYF	TGTGCCAGCAGTTATGGACTAGCGGGAGGTGGGGAGCAGTACTTC
TRBV10-3	TRBJ1-1	once	.	14	CAISESGGHTEAFF	TGTGCCATCAGTGAGTCCGGCGGTCACACTGAAGCTTTCTTT
TRBV19	TRBJ1-2	.	.	13	CASSIPGFYGYTF	TGTGCCAGTAGTATTCCCGGGTTCTATGGCTACACCTTC
TRBV5-1	TRBJ2-5	.	TRBD1	14	CASSPRDRQETQYF	TGCGCCAGCAGCCCCCGGGACAGGCAAGAGACCCAGTACTTC
TRBV9	TRBJ2-5	.	TRBD1	13	CASSVDRAETQYF	TGTGCCAGCAGCGTCGACAGGGCGGAGACCCAGTACTTC
TRBV7-2	TRBJ2-1	.	TRBD2	15	CASSRLALTYNEQFF	TGTGCCAGCAGCCGACTAGCCTTAACCTACAATGAGCAGTTCTTC
TRBV5-4	TRBJ2-1	.	.	16	CAVRSEREGRVGEQFF	TGTGCCGTACGATCGGAGCGCGAGGGCCGGGTTGGTGAGCAGTTCTTC
TRBV18	TRBJ2-7	.	.	14	CASSPTGTSYEQYF	TGTGCCAGCTCACCAACGGGAACCTCCTACGAGCAGTACTTC
TRBV28	TRBJ1-1	.	.	13	CASSYRVRSGAFF	TGTGCCAGCTCTTACAGGGTTCGTAGTGGAGCTTTCTTT
TRBV27	TRBJ2-1	.	TRBD2	16	CASSFSTSGRTYEQFF	TGTGCCAGCAGTTTTTCAACTAGCGGGAGAACATATGAGCAGTTCTTC
TRBV28	TRBJ2-7	.	.	15	CASSLYRKGMDEQYF	TGTGCCAGCAGTTTATACAGGAAAGGTATGGACGAGCAGTACTTC